This T cell receptor (beta chain) was found in a study of shared clonotypes between healthy human individuals. There are 14 residues in the CDR3. Profiling relied on immunoSEQ multiplex PCR, and the TCRdb table lists in-frame clones only, not all of them. The profile shows 600,000 to 700,000 clones, around four fifths of them singletons. The genes are TRBV21-1 and TRBJ2-6. TRBV21-1 is flagged as a pseudogene. Sequences were obtained from memory CD4+ T cells sorted from blood. Subset reported: CD45RA-negative fraction. The sequence was obtained from a woman between 25 and 40 years old in good health. Written as DNA, the CDR3 is TGTGCCAGCAGCAAGGCCCGGGGGGCCAACGTCCTGACTTTC. Translating it yields CASSKARGANVLTF.